The clone carrying this T cell receptor beta chain was seen many times. The data belong to a study of response to subunit inactivated influenza vaccine. One entry per CDR3 protein results from TCRdb running MiXCR on the RT-PCR reads. Found here are a few hundred thousand distinct CDR3 sequences, about 11% of them singletons; the top ten hold approximately 9.9%. V lost 6 bases to trimming and J lost 5 bases, with 12 bases between them. The germline gives CDR1 MNHEY, CDR2 SMNVEV (reference sequence). This CDR3 comprises 13 residues. The sample was also reused in another study, on T cells expressing NK-cell markers. From that report: 5'RACE template switching with UMIs produced the TCR beta cDNA. Seven HCMV-seropositive donors and one seronegative donor made up the eight sequenced donors. Dominant NKG2C+ clonotypes were found to form about 1.0-7.5% of CD8+ T cells in several donors. A few donors likewise had their CD3+CD56-NKG2C+ fraction led by these clonotypes. Whether expanded NKG2C+ T cell clones were HCMV specific stayed uncertain.

Material: PBMCs from blood, obtained on the day of vaccination. The clonotype comes from a man in his forties or fifties who received an inactivated influenza vaccine. The V and J genes are TRBV27 and TRBJ2-3; D is ambiguous. The CDR3 DNA is TGTGCCAGCAGCCCCGGCCTTGGAGATACGCAGTATTTT. Its translation: CASSPGLGDTQYF.